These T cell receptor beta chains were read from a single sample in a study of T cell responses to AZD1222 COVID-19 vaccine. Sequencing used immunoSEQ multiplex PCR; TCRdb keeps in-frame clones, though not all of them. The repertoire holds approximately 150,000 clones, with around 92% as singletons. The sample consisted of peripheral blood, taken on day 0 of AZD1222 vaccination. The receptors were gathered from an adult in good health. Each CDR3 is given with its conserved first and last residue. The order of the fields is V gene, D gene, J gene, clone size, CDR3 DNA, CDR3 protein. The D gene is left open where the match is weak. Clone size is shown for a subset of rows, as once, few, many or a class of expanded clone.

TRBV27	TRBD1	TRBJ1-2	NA	TGTGCCAGCAGTTTATCCCGAGCGGTACAGGGGCGCGCCTATGGCTACACCTTC	CASSLSRAVQGRAYGYTF
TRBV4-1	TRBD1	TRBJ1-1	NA	TGCGCCAGCAGCCAACAGGGGGGACGGGGGAACACTGAAGCTTTCTTT	CASSQQGGRGNTEAFF
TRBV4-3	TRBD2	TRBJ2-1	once	TGCGCCAGCAGCCAAGGACTAGCGGACGATGAGCAGTTCTTC	CASSQGLADDEQFF
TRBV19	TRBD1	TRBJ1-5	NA	TGTGCCAGTAGGGACAGGCCAAATCAGCCCCAGCATTTT	CASRDRPNQPQHF
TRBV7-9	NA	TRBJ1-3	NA	TGTGCCAGCAGCCACGGACAGTTCTCTGGAAACACCATATATTTT	CASSHGQFSGNTIYF
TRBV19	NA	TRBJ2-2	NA	TGTGCCAGTATTAATACACCGAACACCGGGGAGCTGTTTTTT	CASINTPNTGELFF
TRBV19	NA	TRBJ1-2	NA	TGTGCCAGTAGATCTACAGACTATGGCTACACCTTC	CASRSTDYGYTF
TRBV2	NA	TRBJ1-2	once	TGTGCCAGCAGGTTTACGGGTGGGGGAGAGGGCTACACCTTC	CASRFTGGGEGYTF
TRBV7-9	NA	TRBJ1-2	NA	TGTGCCAGCAGCTTAGAAAGGGCAGCCTATGGCTACACCTTC	CASSLERAAYGYTF
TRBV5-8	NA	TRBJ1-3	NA	TGTGCCAGCAGCCAAACCCCCAGGGGATTCTCTGGAAACACCATATATTTT	CASSQTPRGFSGNTIYF
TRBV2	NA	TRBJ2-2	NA	TGTGCCAGCCAAAAGCTAGAGTCCGCCGGGGAGCTGTTTTTT	CASQKLESAGELFF
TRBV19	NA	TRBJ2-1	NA	TGTGCCAGTAGTATGCGCTACAATGAGCAGTTCTTC	CASSMRYNEQFF
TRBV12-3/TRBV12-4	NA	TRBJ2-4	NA	TGTGCCAGCACCACTAGCACCAAAAACATTCAGTACTTC	CASTTSTKNIQYF
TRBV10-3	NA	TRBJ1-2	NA	TGTGCCATCAGTGAGAGGGAGGGCTACACCTTC	CAISEREGYTF
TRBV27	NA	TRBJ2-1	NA	TGTGCCAGCAGTTTAAAAAGCCGGGAGATTCGGTACAATGAGCAGTTCTTC	CASSLKSREIRYNEQFF
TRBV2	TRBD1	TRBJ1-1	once	TGTGCCAGCAGGACGGACAGGCCAGCCACTGAAGCTTTCTTT	CASRTDRPATEAFF
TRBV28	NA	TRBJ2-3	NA	TGTGCCAGCACGGACTCTTCCACAGATACGCAGTATTTT	CASTDSSTDTQYF
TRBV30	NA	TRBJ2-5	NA	TGTGCCTGGAGTTCGGCAAGCGGGGAGACCCAGTACTTC	CAWSSASGETQYF
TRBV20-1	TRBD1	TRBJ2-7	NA	TGCAGTGCTAGTTCCGGGACAGGAGCTTCCTACGAGCAGTACTTC	CSASSGTGASYEQYF
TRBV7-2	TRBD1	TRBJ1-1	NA	TGTGCCAGCAGCTTAGTAGGGACAGGGACAGGGACTGAAGCTTTCTTT	CASSLVGTGTGTEAFF
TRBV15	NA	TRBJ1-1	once	TGTGCCACCAGCAGGGCGACAGGCTCAAACACTGAAGCTTTCTTT	CATSRATGSNTEAFF
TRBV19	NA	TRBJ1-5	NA	TGTGCCAGTAGGTTTGGGGGATCCAATCAGCCCCAGCATTTT	CASRFGGSNQPQHF
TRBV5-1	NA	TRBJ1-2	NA	TGCGCCAGCAGCTCCGCTACCGGGATCTCCTATGGCTACACCTTC	CASSSATGISYGYTF
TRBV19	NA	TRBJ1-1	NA	TGTGCCAGTAGCCTCGGAGGGGGTGAAGCTTTCTTT	CASSLGGGEAFF
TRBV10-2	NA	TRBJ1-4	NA	TGCGCCAGCAGTGACCTACAAGGGACTAATGAAAAACTGTTTTTT	CASSDLQGTNEKLFF
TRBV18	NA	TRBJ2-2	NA	TGTGCCAGCTCACCACAATCTAGGAAGAACACCGGGGAGCTGTTTTTT	CASSPQSRKNTGELFF
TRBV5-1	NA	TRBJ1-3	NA	TGCGCCAGCAGCCTCAGCTTCGGACAGGGAAACACCATATATTTT	CASSLSFGQGNTIYF
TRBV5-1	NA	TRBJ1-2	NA	TGCGCCAGCAGCTTGGAAGGGACCCTAACACGGTATGGCTACACCTTC	CASSLEGTLTRYGYTF
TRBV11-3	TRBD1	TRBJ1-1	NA	TGTGCCAGCAGCGCCCAGGGGGCCCTGAACACTGAAGCTTTCTTT	CASSAQGALNTEAFF
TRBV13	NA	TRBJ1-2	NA	TGTGCCAGCAGCGGCGGCGGGGGGATTAACTATGGCTACACCTTC	CASSGGGGINYGYTF
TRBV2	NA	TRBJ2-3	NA	TGTGCCAGCAGTGCGGACTCCCGCACAGATACGCAGTATTTT	CASSADSRTDTQYF
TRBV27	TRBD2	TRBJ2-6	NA	TGTGCCAGCAGTTTTAGGGGACTAGCGGTCTCTGGGGCCAACGTCCTGACTTTC	CASSFRGLAVSGANVLTF
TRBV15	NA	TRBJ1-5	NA	TGTGCCACCAGCAGTGGTATAGCGCCCGGCAATCAGCCCCAGCATTTT	CATSSGIAPGNQPQHF
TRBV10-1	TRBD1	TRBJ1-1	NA	TGCGCCAGCAGTGAGTCGACAGGTCAGGGGGCTAGGGGCACTGAAGCTTTCTTT	CASSESTGQGARGTEAFF
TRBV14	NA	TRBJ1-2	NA	TGTGCCAGCAGCCAAGAGGACCGGTTTGGCTACACCTTC	CASSQEDRFGYTF
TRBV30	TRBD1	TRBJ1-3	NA	TGTGCCTGGAGTGTACGGGGGGGACAGGGAACTGGAAACACCATATATTTT	CAWSVRGGQGTGNTIYF
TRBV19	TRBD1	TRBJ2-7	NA	TGTGCCAGTAGTGGGGGTAGAGACAGGGGCACGATCTACGAGCAGTACTTC	CASSGGRDRGTIYEQYF
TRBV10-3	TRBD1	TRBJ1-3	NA	TGTGCCATCAGCCGGACAGGGACAAACACCATATATTTT	CAISRTGTNTIYF
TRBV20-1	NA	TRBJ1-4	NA	TGCAGTGCTACTACGGGGGAAAAACTGTTTTTT	CSATTGEKLFF
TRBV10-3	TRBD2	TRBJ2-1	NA	TGTGCCATCAGTGCAGGTCGGGGGGGACCCTACAATGAGCAGTTCTTC	CAISAGRGGPYNEQFF
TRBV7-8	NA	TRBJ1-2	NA	TGTGCCAGCAGCTTATCCCCTCTCACGAGGGGCTACACCTTC	CASSLSPLTRGYTF
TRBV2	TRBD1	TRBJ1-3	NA	TGTGCCAGCAGTGCCCGGGACAGGGTGAAAAACACCATATATTTT	CASSARDRVKNTIYF
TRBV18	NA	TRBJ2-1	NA	TGTGCCAGCTCACCAGGGGTGGGTGAGCAGTTCTTC	CASSPGVGEQFF
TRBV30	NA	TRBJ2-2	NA	TGTGCCTGGAGTGTATCGGCCGGGGAGCTGTTTTTT	CAWSVSAGELFF
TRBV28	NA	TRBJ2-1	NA	TGTGCCAGCAGGTCCCACGGAGAAGGCAATGAGCAGTTCTTC	CASRSHGEGNEQFF
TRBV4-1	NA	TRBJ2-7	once	TGCGCCAGCAGCCAAGATCTGGCGAGGCAGGGGGAGGACGAGCAGTACTTC	CASSQDLARQGEDEQYF
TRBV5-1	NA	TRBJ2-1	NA	TGCGCCAGCAGCTTGAAGGGCATTTGGACCGACGGTGAGCAGTTCTTC	CASSLKGIWTDGEQFF
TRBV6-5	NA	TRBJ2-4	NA	TGTGCCAGCAGTTCTGGGGTAGCCAAAAACATTCAGTACTTC	CASSSGVAKNIQYF
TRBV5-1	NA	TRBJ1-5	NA	TGCGCCAGCAGCTTGGAGGGAGGGAACGATCAGCCCCAGCATTTT	CASSLEGGNDQPQHF
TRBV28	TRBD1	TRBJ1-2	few	TGTGCCAGCTCTTCAGGGGGAAAAGGCTACACCTTC	CASSSGGKGYTF
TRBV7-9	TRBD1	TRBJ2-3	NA	TGTGCCAGCAGCGCCGACAGGGATCGGGCAGATACGCAGTATTTT	CASSADRDRADTQYF
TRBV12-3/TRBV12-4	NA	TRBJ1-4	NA	TGTGCCAGCACAGGGGATAATGAAAAACTGTTTTTT	CASTGDNEKLFF
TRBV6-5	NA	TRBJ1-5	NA	TGTGCCAGCGAACGAGGACATAATAGCAATCAGCCCCAGCATTTT	CASERGHNSNQPQHF
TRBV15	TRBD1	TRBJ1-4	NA	TGTGCCACCAGCAGAGAAGGGACAGGGATTGAAAAACTGTTTTTT	CATSREGTGIEKLFF